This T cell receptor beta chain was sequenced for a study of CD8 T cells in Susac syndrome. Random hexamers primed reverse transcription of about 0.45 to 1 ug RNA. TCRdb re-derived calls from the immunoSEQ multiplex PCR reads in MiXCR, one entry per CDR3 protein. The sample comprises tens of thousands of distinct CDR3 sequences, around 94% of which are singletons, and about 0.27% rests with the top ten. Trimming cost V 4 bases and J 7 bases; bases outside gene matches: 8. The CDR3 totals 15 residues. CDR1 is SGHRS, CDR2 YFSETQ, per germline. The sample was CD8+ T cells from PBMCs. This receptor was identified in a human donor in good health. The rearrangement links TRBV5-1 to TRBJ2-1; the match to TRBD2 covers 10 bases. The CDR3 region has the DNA TGCGCCAGCAGCGGTACTAGCGGGACGGGGAATGAGCAGTTCTTC. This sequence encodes CASSGTSGTGNEQFF.